These 6 T cell receptor beta chains originate from one sample sequenced in a study of cytomegalovirus exposure and HLA in healthy donors. The study ran its PCR with 60 Vbeta and 13 Jbeta primers. This table comes from immunoSEQ multiplex PCR, and its TCRdb copy is limited to in-frame clones, with some not included. The table records 65,000 to 100,000 clones, approximately 83% of them present only once. The sample taken for sequencing was PBMCs. The source is a man aged 35 to 55 in good health and CMV-seronegative.

Only a few counts were recorded for this clone. The rearrangement links TRBV30 to TRBJ1-6; TRBD1 might be the D (5 bases). Germline CDR1 and CDR2: GTSNPN and SVGIG (reference sequence). The CDR3 consists of 14 residues. The V and J ends lost 4 bases and 9 bases respectively, with 16 bases between them. The CDR3 loop is CAWIDRGTSSPLHF. CDR3 nucleotides: TGTGCCTGGATTGATCGGGGGACCAGTTCACCCCTCCACTTT.

CDR3 coding DNA: TGTGCCAGCAGCTTAAGGACAGGCTACGAGCAGTACTTC. Translation gives CASSLRTGYEQYF. This chain connects TRBV11-1 to TRBJ2-7; 7 nucleotides align to TRBD1. Germline V lookup: CDR1 SGHAT, CDR2 FQDESV (reference sequence). The CDR3 sequence is 13 residues long. V gave up 2 bases and J gave up 3 bases; unmatched junction bases: 1.

This chain uses TRBV7-6 with TRBJ1-5, with TRBD1 matching over 10 bases. V gave up 5 bases and J gave up 5 bases; unmatched junction bases: 3. This CDR3 contains 14 residues. The V gene's germline CDR1 is SGHVS and CDR2 FNYEAQ. CDR3 sequence reads: CASSLGTGDQPQHF. For the CDR3, the DNA is TGTGCCAGCAGCCTGGGGACAGGGGATCAGCCCCAGCATTTT.

The rearrangement joins TRBV6-5 to TRBJ2-7; tentatively, D is TRBD1 (6 bases). The CDR3 is 14 amino acids. Germline V gene lookup returns CDR1 MNHEY and CDR2 SVGAGI. V lost 6 bases, J lost 2 bases, and 14 bases lay in between. DNA for the CDR3: TGTGCCAGCAGCAATCAGGGGAATCCCTACGAGCAGTACTTC. It yields the protein CASSNQGNPYEQYF.

The chain uses TRBV2 and TRBJ1-2; 8 nucleotides line up with TRBD1. From germline, CDR1 is SNHLY and CDR2 FYNNEI. V shed 5 bases, J shed 7 bases, and the junction held 6 bases outside the gene matches. This CDR3 has 13 amino acids. CDR3 sequence: CASSTDRASGYTF. The CDR3 nucleotides read TGTGCCAGCAGTACGGACAGGGCCTCTGGCTACACCTTC.

V usage is TRBV9 and J usage is TRBJ2-2; possibly TRBD2 for D (6 bases). The CDR3 consists of 14 residues. V was pared by 4 bases and J by 5 bases, with 12 bases between. Germline CDR1 and CDR2: SGDLS and YYNGEE. The CDR3, as DNA: TGTGCCAGCAGCTCCCGGGGGAGTACCGGGGAGCTGTTTTTT. Translating gives CASSSRGSTGELFF.